This T cell receptor (beta chain) was identified in a study of regulatory T cells in long-lasting Graves disease (dated by TCRdb to the early 2020s). Concerning the study at large: To count as having persistent Graves' disease, a patient had to have received antithyroid drug treatment for over 5 years with TSH receptor autoantibodies remaining persistently positive. Patients with persistent Graves' disease were compared with patients with newly diagnosed Graves' disease using TCR sequencing and RNA sequencing of peripheral blood. The study was conducted in China and was registered as a clinical trial. A total of around 35 samples underwent TCR sequencing, from roughly 13 patients with persistent Graves' disease and approximately 20 patients with newly diagnosed Graves' disease. In the clinical cohort, patients with persistent Graves' disease had used antithyroid drugs for an average of about 10.3 years. Here is what the overall study found, with its caveats: Sequencing and analysis were restricted to the TCR beta chain. Lower TCR Shannon entropy and fewer highly expanded clones were observed in persistent Graves' disease patients than in newly diagnosed patients, which suggested clonal expansion. Patients with persistent disease shared more public clonotypes (fewer than 3,000) than newly diagnosed patients did (more than 900). The small sample size was acknowledged by the authors as a limitation that may reduce accuracy. The study examined only peripheral blood because the primary lesion, thyroid tissue, could not be accessed. Persistent disease showed preferential use of TRBV28, TRBJ1-2 and TRBJ2-5, whereas newly diagnosed disease favored TRBV20-1 and TRBJ2-1.

The library was prepared using multiplex PCR. The instrument given in TCRdb is Illumina HiSeq 4000. To build TCR beta libraries, CDR3 regions were amplified by Arm-PCR using iRepertoire HTBI primers. Before sequencing, the PCR products went through gel purification. In the original analysis: Gene usage analysis of CDR3 amino acid clonotypes relied on the 62 TRBV and 13 to 15 TRBJ segments identified across samples. Filtered high-quality paired reads were merged into contigs using COPE and FqMerger. BLAST was used to align contigs to the IMGT TRBV, TRBD and TRBJ reference genes, and CDR3 was defined following IMGT. Any clonotype with a frequency above 0.1% was classified as a highly expanded clone. Shannon entropy served as the measure of repertoire diversity, while the Gini coefficient captured V-J evenness. Clonotypes shared by more than one individual were considered public. TCRdb redid the processing of the public reads, applying fastp at Q25 and MiXCR, and retained in-frame beta chains. Each record represents a unique CDR3 protein, reported with the most common genes and DNA among its rows. Here the V and J calls rest on TCRdb's processing, not on the authors' analysis. This sample gives some 280,000 distinct CDR3 sequences in total; roughly a fifth of them show up just once. 45% to 70% of the sample is taken by the ten largest.

Reading the label with the study, this specimen's time point is: persistent/refractory GD, antithyroid drugs over 5 years with positive TRAb. RNA was extracted from PBMCs in TRIzol for both TCR sequencing and RNA sequencing. Graves' disease was diagnosed according to American Thyroid Association guidelines. Patients were recruited from an endocrinology department in Xi'an, China. Each patient gave around 9.2 milliliters of peripheral blood, collected in an EDTA anticoagulant tube. Ficoll Paque Plus density gradient separation was used to isolate PBMCs, and no additional T cell sorting was done. An Agilent 2100 Bioanalyzer and agarose gel were used to assess RNA quality, and a NanoDrop 2000 was used to measure RNA concentration. This clonotype was picked up a small number of times. Its recognized antigen is unknown. Base qualities are not provided; no much larger clone lies one nucleotide away. V is trimmed back by 4 bases and J by 8 bases, and the junction contains 6 bases that no gene match accounts for. According to the germline V gene, CDR1 reads ENHRY and CDR2 reads SYGVKD. From the cysteine through the phenylalanine, the CDR3 covers 14 amino acids. Only the CDR3 part of the read is kept: 42 bases, read in frame from the first base.

The sequence is built from TRBV10-3 and TRBJ2-1; 9 bases in the junction line up with TRBD2. Sequencing used peripheral blood mononuclear cells (PBMCs), obtained when the disease was refractory, from a patient treated with antithyroid drugs. The TCR sequence derives from a female donor with Graves disease. The sequence in DNA is TGTGCCATCAGTGGTTCGCGGGAGGGGCATGAGCAGTTCTTC. It codes for CAISGSREGHEQFF.